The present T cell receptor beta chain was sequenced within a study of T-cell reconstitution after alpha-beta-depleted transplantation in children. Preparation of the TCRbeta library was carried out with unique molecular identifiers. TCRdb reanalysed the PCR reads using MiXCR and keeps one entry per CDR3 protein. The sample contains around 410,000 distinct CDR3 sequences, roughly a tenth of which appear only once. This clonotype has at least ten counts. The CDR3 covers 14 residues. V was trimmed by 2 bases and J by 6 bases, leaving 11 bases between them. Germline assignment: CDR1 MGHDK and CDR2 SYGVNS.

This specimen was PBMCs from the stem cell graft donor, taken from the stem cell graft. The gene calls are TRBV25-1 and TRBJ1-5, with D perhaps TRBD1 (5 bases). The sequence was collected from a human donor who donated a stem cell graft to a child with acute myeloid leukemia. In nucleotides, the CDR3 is TGTGCCAGCAGTGAAATGGGGGTCGGTCAGCCCCAGCATTTT. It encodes CASSEMGVGQPQHF. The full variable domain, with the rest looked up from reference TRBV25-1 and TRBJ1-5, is EADIYQTPRYLVIGTGKKITLECSQTMGHDKMYWYQQDPGMELHLIHYSYGVNSTEKGDLSSESTVSRIRTEHFPLTLESARPSHTSQYLCASSEMGVGQPQHFGDGTRLSIL.